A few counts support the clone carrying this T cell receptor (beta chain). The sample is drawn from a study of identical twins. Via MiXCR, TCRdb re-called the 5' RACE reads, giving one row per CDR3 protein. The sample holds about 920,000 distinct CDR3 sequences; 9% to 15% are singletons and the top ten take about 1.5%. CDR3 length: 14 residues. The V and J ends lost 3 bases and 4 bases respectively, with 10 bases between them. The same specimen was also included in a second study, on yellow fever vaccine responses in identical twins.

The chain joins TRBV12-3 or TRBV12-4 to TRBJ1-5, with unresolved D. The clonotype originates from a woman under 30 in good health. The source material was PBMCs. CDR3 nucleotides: TGTGCCAGCAGTTTTTTACGCGGGAATCAGCCCCAGCATTTT. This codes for CASSFLRGNQPQHF.